This T cell receptor beta chain was documented in a study of PD-1 blockade in mismatch repair-deficient tumors. Profiled with immunoSEQ multiplex PCR; TCRdb holds only in-frame clones, not every one. This table holds approximately 79,000 clones, 65% to 85% found once. The junction had 9 bases not matched to a gene; V was cut back by 4 bases and J by 9 bases. This CDR3 has 15 residues. Germline V gene data show CDR1 as SGHRS and CDR2 as YFSETQ. Every patient had mismatch repair deficiency by PCR or immunohistochemistry. This receptor was taken from an adult with mismatch repair-deficient cancer. The sequencing here drew on peripheral blood, taken 44 weeks after starting pembrolizumab. This chain joins TRBV5-1 and TRBJ2-3, with 12 bases lining up with TRBD2. The CDR3 sequence is CASSRPSGRAKTQYF. The CDR3 nucleotides are TGCGCCAGCAGCCGCCCTAGCGGGAGGGCCAAAACGCAGTATTTT.